This TCR beta chain was captured by sequencing in a study of control samples from healthy donors and cancer patients. Measured with immunoSEQ multiplex PCR; TCRdb has only the in-frame clones, and not every one. The top ten clones hold 0.65% to 0.75% of a sample with roughly 150,000 clones, more than 85% of them seen once. The CDR3 sequence is 11 residues long. The V gene lost 4 bases and the J gene lost 2 bases, with 0 bases spanning the gap. From germline, CDR1 is PRHDT and CDR2 FYEKMQ (reference sequence). This chain connects TRBV13 to TRBJ2-1, with no clear D. This clonotype was obtained from a woman in her 30s in good health. The specimen was blood. Here the CDR3 reads CASSSYNEQFF. Here the CDR3 DNA reads TGTGCCAGCAGCTCCTACAATGAGCAGTTCTTC.